Shown below are 17 T cell receptor beta chains from a single sample sequenced in a study of T cell changes during pregnancy in multiple sclerosis. The protocol was immunoSEQ multiplex PCR, while the TCRdb copy is restricted to in-frame clones and leaves out a portion. The table lists 90,000 to 120,000 clones, 85% to 95% of them singletons. Sequenced here: peripheral blood, sampled in the second trimester of pregnancy. These receptors all stem from a female donor with multiple sclerosis, enrolled in a pregnancy study.

This clone was seen just once. CDR3 in amino acids: CASSLSPSGGATDTQYF. The CDR3 DNA reads TGCGCCAGCAGCCTTTCCCCTAGCGGGGGGGCGACAGATACGCAGTATTTT. The V gene is TRBV5-1, the J gene TRBJ2-3; 12 bases agree with TRBD2. V dropped 4 bases and J dropped 3; count of bases not matched to a gene: 9. This CDR3 is 17 amino acids long. Germline V lookup: CDR1 SGHRS, CDR2 YFSETQ.

This chain's CDR3 is CASSDRDQETQYF. The CDR3 nucleotides read TGTGCCAGCAGTGACAGGGACCAAGAGACCCAGTACTTC. This chain uses TRBV2 with TRBJ2-5, with D tentatively TRBD1 (5 bases). V gave up 3 bases and J gave up 0 bases, with 5 bases separating them. This CDR3 spans 13 amino acids. Per the germline V gene, CDR1 is SNHLY and CDR2 is FYNNEI.

V is TRBV5-7 and J is TRBJ2-5; D is unresolved. TRBV5-7 is filed as an ORF, its function uncertain. With 1 base removed from V and 3 bases from J, the gap between germline ends came to 4 bases. This CDR3 is built from 12 residues. Written as DNA, the CDR3 is TGTGCCAGCAGCTTGCAGGAAGAGACCCAGTACTTC. Amino acid sequence: CASSLQEETQYF.

The chain uses TRBV30 and TRBJ2-5, with 9 positions matching TRBD1. Germline V gene sequence: CDR1 GTSNPN, CDR2 SVGIG (reference sequence). The CDR3 loop spans 14 amino acids. The trim removed 4 bases at V and 2 bases at J, leaving 5 bases unmatched. The CDR3 DNA reads TGTGCCTGGACCCTCGGGACAGGGCAAGAGACCCAGTACTTC. Its protein product is CAWTLGTGQETQYF.

V usage is TRBV9 and J usage is TRBJ1-5; D gene ambiguous. Looked up from germline, CDR1 is SGDLS and CDR2 is YYNGEE. V shed 0 bases and J shed 0 bases, with 13 bases lying between them. This CDR3 spans 17 amino acids. The CDR3 DNA reads TGTGCCAGCAGCGTAGCGGCGAGGAGATATAGCAATCAGCCCCAGCATTTT. Protein: CASSVAARRYSNQPQHF.

This clone came up once. This chain connects TRBV7-9 to TRBJ1-2; D remains ambiguous. The CDR3 extends over 14 amino acids. CDR1 is SEHNR and CDR2 is FQNEAQ in the germline V gene (reference sequence). V was trimmed by 1 base and J by 3 bases, leaving 9 bases between them. CDR3 DNA sequence: TGTGCCAGCAGCTTAGATGGACTTCACTATGGCTACACCTTC. The encoded protein is CASSLDGLHYGYTF.

The V and J genes are TRBV5-8 and TRBJ1-3; D uncertain. This CDR3 has 15 residues. V lost 2 bases to trimming and J lost 0 bases, with 9 bases between them. Germline V gene sequence: CDR1 SGHTS, CDR2 YDEGEE. In DNA, the CDR3 is TGTGCCAGCAGCTTTCCGGGTAGCTCTGGAAACACCATATATTTT. It is translated as CASSFPGSSGNTIYF.

This chain connects TRBV5-6 to TRBJ1-5; 7 nucleotides agree with TRBD1. CDR1 is SGHDT, CDR2 YYEEEE, per germline. The J segment lost 6 bases and the V segment lost 3 bases, leaving 9 bases of the junction unmatched. The length of the CDR3 is 15 residues. CDR3 protein: CASSWRGQGVQPQHF. CDR3 sequence (DNA): TGTGCCAGCAGCTGGAGGGGGCAGGGGGTTCAGCCCCAGCATTTT.

The rearrangement joins TRBV29-1 to TRBJ2-5, with D maybe TRBD2 (5 bases). CDR1 SQVTM and CDR2 ANQGSEA come from the germline V gene. There are 15 residues in the CDR3. V lost 3 bases and J 1 base, leaving 15 bases between the germline ends. The CDR3 sequence is CSVEEDPEGQETQYF. CDR3 bases: TGCAGCGTTGAGGAGGACCCCGAAGGCCAAGAGACCCAGTACTTC.

The rearrangement links TRBV6-1 to TRBJ2-5; 10 nucleotides agree with TRBD1. Losses at the gene ends were 10 bases for V and 7 bases for J; bases not matched to a gene: 6. This CDR3 has 12 residues. Germline V gene sequence: CDR1 MNHNS, CDR2 SASEGT. CDR3 nucleotides: TGTGCCACCGAGACAGGGGGCATGACCCAGTACTTC. Residues: CATETGGMTQYF.

V usage is TRBV7-6 and J usage is TRBJ1-5, with D perhaps TRBD1 (6 bases). This CDR3 is built from 21 residues. V was shortened by 1 base and J by 0 bases, with 25 bases between the two germline ends. The V gene's germline CDR1 is SGHVS and CDR2 FNYEAQ. This CDR3 reads CASSLVKVNQLTGTSNQPQHF. The CDR3 region has the DNA TGTGCCAGCAGCTTAGTTAAAGTTAATCAGTTGACAGGAACTAGCAATCAGCCCCAGCATTTT.

This chain uses TRBV28 with TRBJ1-5; 9 bases are a match to TRBD1. CDR3 size: 15 residues. The V and J ends lost 8 bases and 6 bases, in that order; junction bases with no gene match: 11. Germline V gene lookup returns CDR1 MDHEN and CDR2 SYDVKM. The CDR3 region has the DNA TGTGCCAGCGGACCGACAGGGGGAAACGGTCAGCCCCAGCATTTT. This translates into CASGPTGGNGQPQHF. The full variable domain, completed using reference TRBV28 and TRBJ1-5, is DVKVTQSSRYLVKRTGEKVFLECVQDMDHENMFWYRQDPGLGLRLIYFSYDVKMKEKGDIPEGYSVSREKKERFSLILESASTNQTSMYLCASGPTGGNGQPQHFGDGTRLSIL.

The chain recombines TRBV6-1 with TRBJ1-1; possibly TRBD1 for D (6 bases). Germline CDR1 reads MNHNS; CDR2 reads SASEGT. The CDR3 has 15 amino acids. The V end was cut by 1 base, the J end by 7 bases, with 16 bases between. This CDR3 is CASSEVRGAESEAFF. The CDR3 DNA reads TGTGCCAGCAGTGAAGTTCGGGGGGCTGAAAGTGAAGCTTTCTTT.

This sequence joins TRBV30 and TRBJ1-5; a possible D gene is TRBD1 (5 bases). Trimming shortened V by 8 bases and J by 7 bases, and 21 bases separated the two germline ends. The length of the CDR3 is 14 residues. Per germline, CDR1 GTSNPN and CDR2 SVGIG (reference sequence). The CDR3 sequence: CAVEAGGAYQPQHF. In nucleotides, the CDR3 is TGTGCCGTGGAGGCGGGAGGGGCTTACCAGCCCCAGCATTTT. The whole variable domain, remainder taken from reference TRBV30 and TRBJ1-5, is SQTIHQWPATLVQPVGSPLSLECTVEGTSNPNLYWYRQAAGRGLQLLFYSVGIGQISSEVPQNLSASRPQDRQFILSSKKLLLSDSGFYLCAVEAGGAYQPQHFGDGTRLSIL.

This clone was picked up one time. This sequence joins TRBV10-2 and TRBJ2-3; D remains unclear. V was shortened by 7 bases and J by 2 bases, with 13 bases between the two germline ends. Germline values: CDR1 WSHSY, CDR2 SAAADI. This CDR3 is built from 14 residues. The CDR3 region is CASKSVLYTDTQYF. The CDR3 DNA sequence: TGCGCCAGCAAAAGCGTCCTCTACACAGATACGCAGTATTTT.

The chain is built from TRBV7-3 and TRBJ2-1; maybe TRBD2 (6 bases). The V gene lost 5 bases and the J gene lost 4 bases, with 9 bases spanning the gap. From germline, CDR1 is SGHTA and CDR2 FQGTGA. The CDR3 is 13 residues long. CDR3 in DNA: TGTGCCAGCAGCCTTGGGACTTACAATGAGCAGTTCTTC. The encoded protein is CASSLGTYNEQFF.

V and J are TRBV27 and TRBJ2-1; TRBD2 matches 8 bases. The CDR3 runs to 16 residues. J lost 5 bases, V lost 6 bases, and 12 bases had no gene match. The V gene's germline CDR1 is MNHEY and CDR2 SMNVEV (reference sequence). The DNA for the CDR3 is TGTGCCAGCAGCTCCGGGGGGGTCCCCCTGGACAATGAGCAGTTCTTC. Protein sequence: CASSSGGVPLDNEQFF.